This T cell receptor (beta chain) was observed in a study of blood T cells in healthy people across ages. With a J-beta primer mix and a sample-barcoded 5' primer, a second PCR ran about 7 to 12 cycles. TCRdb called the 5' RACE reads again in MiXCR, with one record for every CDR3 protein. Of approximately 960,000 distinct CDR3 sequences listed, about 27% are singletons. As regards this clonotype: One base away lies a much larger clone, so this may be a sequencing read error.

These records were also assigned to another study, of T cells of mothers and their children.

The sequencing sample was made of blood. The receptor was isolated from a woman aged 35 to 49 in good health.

In nucleotides, the CDR3 is TGTGCCAGCAGTTTAAGTCGGTTGGATGGGCAGTTCTTC. Its protein product is CASSLSRLDGQFF. This chain uses TRBV28 with TRBJ2-1; D gene uncertain. Trimming left V 2 bases short and J 12 bases short, with 14 bases between. CDR3 length: 13 amino acids. Germline CDR1 and CDR2: MDHEN and SYDVKM.